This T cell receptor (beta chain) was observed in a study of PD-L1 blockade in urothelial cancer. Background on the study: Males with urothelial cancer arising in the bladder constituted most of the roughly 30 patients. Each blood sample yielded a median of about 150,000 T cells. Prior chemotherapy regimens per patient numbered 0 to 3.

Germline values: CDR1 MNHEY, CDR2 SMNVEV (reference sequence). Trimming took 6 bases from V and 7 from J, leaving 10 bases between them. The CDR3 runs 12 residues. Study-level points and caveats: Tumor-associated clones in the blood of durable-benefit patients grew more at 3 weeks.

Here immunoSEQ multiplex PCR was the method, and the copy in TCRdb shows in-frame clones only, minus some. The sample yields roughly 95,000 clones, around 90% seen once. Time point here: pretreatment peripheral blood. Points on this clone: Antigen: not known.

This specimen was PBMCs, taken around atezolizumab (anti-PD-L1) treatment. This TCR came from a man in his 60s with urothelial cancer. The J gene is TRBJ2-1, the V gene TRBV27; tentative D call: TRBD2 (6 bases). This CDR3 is CASSLGGNEQFF. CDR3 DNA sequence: TGTGCCAGCAGCCTGGGGGGTAATGAGCAGTTCTTC.